What follows are 32 T cell receptor beta chains derived from one specimen sequenced in a study of untreated major depressive disorder. This table comes from immunoSEQ multiplex PCR, and its TCRdb copy is limited to in-frame clones, with some not included. The sample holds approximately 20,000 clones, around 85% seen once. What was sequenced was CD4+ T cells from PBMCs. These TCRs come from a woman younger than 45 in good health.

This clone was observed a few times. The gene calls are TRBV7-3 and TRBJ2-3; 11 bases fit TRBD2. This CDR3 comprises 14 residues. Germline assignment: CDR1 SGHTA and CDR2 FQGTGA. V lost 5 bases, J lost 7 bases, and 5 bases stayed unmatched. In nucleotides, the CDR3 is TGTGCCAGCAGCCAGGGACTAGCGGAAAATACGCAGTATTTT. This codes for CASSQGLAENTQYF.

The genes are TRBV10-2 and TRBJ2-5; D is undetermined. V shed 6 bases and J shed 5 bases, with 19 bases lying between them. Per the germline V gene, CDR1 is WSHSY and CDR2 is SAAADI. The CDR3 loop spans 15 amino acids. In DNA form, the CDR3 reads TGCGCCAGCAGCCCACAAAGAGACCGCGTCGAGACCCAGTACTTC. This translates into CASSPQRDRVETQYF.

The chain links TRBV9 to TRBJ2-5, with 9 bases lining up with TRBD2. The CDR3 length is 16 residues. Germline assignment: CDR1 SGDLS and CDR2 YYNGEE. After removal of 0 bases from V and 5 bases from J, the junction contained 8 bases not matched to a gene. The CDR3 DNA is TGTGCCAGCAGCGTAGGAAATAGCGGGAGCCACGAGACCCAGTACTTC. It translates to CASSVGNSGSHETQYF.

The V call is TRBV2, the J call TRBJ1-2; D call uncertain. Trimming cost V 7 bases and J 1 base, with 13 bases left between them. The CDR3 spans 14 residues. Germline V gene lookup returns CDR1 SNHLY and CDR2 FYNNEI. The CDR3 protein is CASTRMRSNYGYTF. For the CDR3, the DNA is TGTGCCAGCACCAGAATGAGGAGTAACTATGGCTACACCTTC.

This chain uses TRBV18 with TRBJ1-1; 10 bases map to TRBD1. The germline V gene encodes CDR1 KGHSH and CDR2 LQKENI. The junction had 5 bases not matched to a gene; V was cut back by 2 bases and J by 5 bases. This CDR3 comprises 15 residues. The CDR3 DNA is TGTGCCAGCTCACCATTGGGGACAGGGGAGACTGAAGCTTTCTTT. Translation gives CASSPLGTGETEAFF.

The rearrangement uses TRBV19 and TRBJ1-1; 8 bases are a match to TRBD1. The V and J ends lost 3 bases and 5 bases, in that order; junction bases with no gene match: 8. Germline assignment: CDR1 LNHDA and CDR2 SQIVND (reference sequence). The CDR3 sequence is 15 residues long. DNA for the CDR3: TGTGCCAGTAGTATCGGTTTGACAGGGGTAACTGAAGCTTTCTTT. It is translated as CASSIGLTGVTEAFF.

V is TRBV7-9 and J is TRBJ1-2, with D possibly being TRBD1 (6 bases). Germline CDR1 is SEHNR and CDR2 is FQNEAQ (reference sequence). The V end was cut by 2 bases, the J end by 4 bases, with 11 bases between. The CDR3 runs 14 residues. CDR3 DNA sequence: TGTGCCAGCAGCTTAAGGGGGGTTGGCTATGGCTACACCTTC. This encodes CASSLRGVGYGYTF. Drawing the rest from reference TRBV7-9 and TRBJ1-2, the complete variable domain is DTGVSQNPRHKITKRGQNVTFRCDPISEHNRLYWYRQTLGQGPEFLTYFQNEAQLEKSRLLSDRFSAERPKGSFSTLEIQRTEQGDSAMYLCASSLRGVGYGYTFGSGTRLTVV.

This chain uses TRBV6-6 with TRBJ2-7; 10 bases map to TRBD2. Germline CDR1 reads MNHNY; CDR2 reads SVGAGI (reference sequence). The length of the CDR3 is 15 residues. V gave up 11 bases and J gave up 2 bases; unmatched junction bases: 12. The CDR3 protein is CASQGRLAGAYEQYF. The DNA of the CDR3 is TGTGCCTCCCAGGGGAGGCTAGCGGGGGCCTACGAGCAGTACTTC.

The chain links TRBV27 to TRBJ2-4, with D unclear. CDR3 length: 11 residues. With 2 bases removed from V and 7 bases from J, the gap between germline ends came to 3 bases. Germline V gene data show CDR1 as MNHEY and CDR2 as SMNVEV (reference sequence). DNA of the CDR3: TGTGCCAGCAGTTTAATGAACATTCAGTACTTC. It codes for CASSLMNIQYF.

The chain couples TRBV7-8 to TRBJ1-2; D remains ambiguous. From germline, CDR1 is SGHVS and CDR2 FQNEAQ. This CDR3 is built from 15 residues. Trimming removed 1 base from V and 3 bases from J, with 12 bases in between. CDR3 DNA: TGTGCCAGCAGCTTAGGGTCAGAAGTATACTATGGCTACACCTTC. Its protein product is CASSLGSEVYYGYTF.

This sequence joins TRBV25-1 and TRBJ1-2, with unresolved D. Trimming removed 3 bases at V and 8 bases at J, with 16 bases between. CDR3 size: 14 residues. Germline CDR1 reads MGHDK; CDR2 reads SYGVNS. This chain's CDR3 is CASSETRLGWGYTF. As DNA, the CDR3 is TGTGCCAGCAGTGAGACCCGGCTTGGATGGGGCTACACCTTC.

The J gene is TRBJ2-7, the V gene TRBV5-6; D possibly corresponds to TRBD1 (6 bases). Trimming removed 4 bases from V and 3 bases from J, with 17 bases in between. This CDR3 contains 15 residues. Germline V gives CDR1 SGHDT, CDR2 YYEEEE. The CDR3 protein is CASSPVGGTVYEQYF. The CDR3 DNA follows: TGTGCCAGCAGCCCAGTTGGGGGCACCGTCTACGAGCAGTACTTC.

The chain links TRBV7-3 to TRBJ1-5; D remains unclear. Deletions cut 5 bases from V and 6 bases from J, with 20 bases between. CDR1 and CDR2 (germline): SGHTA, FQGTGA. The CDR3 runs 16 residues. The CDR3 DNA follows: TGTGCCAGCAGCCCCCCCCGCCGGGGTCTGAGTCAGCCCCAGCATTTT. Its translation is CASSPPRRGLSQPQHF.

The chain links TRBV4-1 to TRBJ1-3; 10 bases agree with TRBD1. This CDR3 region has 16 residues. CDR1 MGHRA and CDR2 YSYEKL come from the germline V gene. Trimming at V came to 4 bases and at J to 4 bases, leaving 7 bases not matched to a gene. The DNA of the CDR3 is TGCGCCAGCAGCCTCTATGACAGGGGGCTAGGAAACACCATATATTTT. As protein: CASSLYDRGLGNTIYF.

The chain has TRBV27 and TRBJ1-3, with TRBD1 as a possible D gene (6 bases). CDR1 is MNHEY and CDR2 is SMNVEV in the germline V gene (reference sequence). This CDR3 region has 15 residues. V lost 4 bases, J lost 4 bases, and 14 bases lay in between. Here the CDR3 reads CASSSDRSRGNTIYF. In DNA, the CDR3 is TGTGCCAGCAGTTCCGACAGGAGTAGAGGAAACACCATATATTTT.

This clone was counted a single time. V gene TRBV5-4 combines with J gene TRBJ2-1; the D gene is possibly TRBD1 (5 bases). With 7 bases removed from V and 1 base from J, the gap between germline ends came to 12 bases. CDR1 and CDR2 from the germline V gene are SGHNT and YYREEE (reference sequence). The CDR3 loop spans 14 amino acids. The CDR3 sequence: CASGTGVSYNEQFF. The CDR3 DNA is TGTGCCAGCGGAACAGGCGTTTCCTACAATGAGCAGTTCTTC.

The chain joins TRBV27 to TRBJ1-1; D perhaps matches TRBD1 (5 bases). From germline, CDR1 is MNHEY and CDR2 SMNVEV (reference sequence). The CDR3 length is 15 residues. The V end was cut by 3 bases, the J end by 5 bases, with 16 bases between. CDR3 loop: CASSLGSLSGTEAFF. The CDR3 DNA sequence: TGTGCCAGCAGTTTGGGCAGTTTATCAGGGACTGAAGCTTTCTTT.

The CDR3 is CASSIRQGGNYGYTF. In nucleotides, the CDR3 is TGTGCCAGCAGCATCCGACAGGGGGGTAACTATGGCTACACCTTC. The chain joins TRBV7-7 to TRBJ1-2; TRBD1 aligns across 9 bases. The germline V gene encodes CDR1 SSHAT and CDR2 FNYEAQ (reference sequence). The CDR3 covers 15 residues. After removal of 5 bases from V and 1 base from J, the junction contained 5 bases not matched to a gene.

The chain has TRBV27 and TRBJ2-7; 12 nucleotides match TRBD2. Germline values: CDR1 MNHEY, CDR2 SMNVEV (reference sequence). The CDR3 loop spans 17 amino acids. V shed 7 bases, J shed 4 bases, and the junction held 14 bases outside the gene matches. CDR3 DNA sequence: TGTGCCAGCAAGGGCTCGGGACTAGCGGGCGCCGGGTACGAGCAGTACTTC. Protein sequence: CASKGSGLAGAGYEQYF.

The chain employs TRBV5-6 and TRBJ2-2, with 9 bases lining up with TRBD2. J was trimmed by 4 bases and V by 3 bases; bases with no gene match: 7. The CDR3 length is 16 residues. Germline CDR1 SGHDT, CDR2 YYEEEE. CDR3 amino acids: CASSSWGLAGTGELFF. The CDR3 nucleotides read TGTGCCAGCAGCTCATGGGGACTAGCAGGCACCGGGGAGCTGTTTTTT. The complete variable domain, with remaining parts taken from reference TRBV5-6 and TRBJ2-2, reads DAGVTQSPTHLIKTRGQQVTLRCSPKSGHDTVSWYQQALGQGPQFIFQYYEEEERQRGNFPDRFSGHQFPNYSSELNVNALLLGDSALYLCASSSWGLAGTGELFFGEGSRLTVL.

A word on this clone: This sample includes further DNA sequences coding for the same CDR3. This chain links TRBV5-1 with TRBJ1-4, with D unclear. Looked up from germline, CDR1 is SGHRS and CDR2 is YFSETQ. Trimming stripped 0 bases from V and 0 bases from J, with 6 bases between. The CDR3 is 15 residues long. The CDR3 spells CASSLAGSTNEKLFF. The CDR3 nucleotides read TGCGCCAGCAGCTTGGCAGGATCAACTAATGAAAAACTGTTTTTT.

V and J are TRBV7-8 and TRBJ2-5; D is undetermined. The CDR3 totals 14 residues. Trimming pared 1 base from V and 4 bases from J, leaving 10 bases between. Germline V gives CDR1 SGHVS, CDR2 FQNEAQ. For the CDR3, the DNA is TGTGCCAGCAGCTTAGATAGAGGTCCAGAGACCCAGTACTTC. As protein: CASSLDRGPETQYF.

This clone has a single count. The chain links TRBV19 to TRBJ2-7; TRBD1 matches at 9 bases. V shed 1 base, J shed 6 bases, and the junction held 4 bases outside the gene matches. The CDR3 runs to 14 residues. Per germline, CDR1 LNHDA and CDR2 SQIVND (reference sequence). The CDR3 bases are TGTGCCAGTAGTATAGGGACAGGGGTTCGCGAGCAGTACTTC. Amino acid sequence: CASSIGTGVREQYF.

This clone was recorded only once. The CDR3 protein is CASSKDLGQGAGDTQYF. The CDR3 region has the DNA TGTGCCAGCAGCAAAGATTTGGGACAGGGGGCAGGTGATACGCAGTATTTT. This chain joins TRBV21-1 and TRBJ2-3; the DNA was not compared with TRBD1, the D call given in the table. TRBV21-1 is annotated as a pseudogene. The CDR3 spans 17 residues.

In DNA, the CDR3 is TGCGCCAGCAGCTTGAGTAGCGGGTCCTACAATGAGCAGTTCTTC. It translates to CASSLSSGSYNEQFF. The genes are TRBV5-1 and TRBJ2-1, with 7 positions matching TRBD2. The germline V gene encodes CDR1 SGHRS and CDR2 YFSETQ. The CDR3 is made up of 15 amino acids. With V trimmed by 1 base and J by 1 base, 2 bases remained unmatched.

In DNA, the CDR3 is TGTGCCAGCAGCTTGCATAGAGTGTTAAGCGGGAGGTTCTACAATGAGCAGTTCTTC. As protein: CASSLHRVLSGRFYNEQFF. The chain combines TRBV7-8 with TRBJ2-1, with 9 bases identical to TRBD2. Germline values: CDR1 SGHVS, CDR2 FQNEAQ. The CDR3 is 19 amino acids. The J segment lost 3 bases and the V segment lost 3 bases, leaving 15 bases of the junction unmatched.

V usage is TRBV5-1 and J usage is TRBJ1-1; D remains ambiguous. Deletions cut 0 bases from V and 4 bases from J, with 7 bases between. This CDR3 region has 13 residues. Germline values: CDR1 SGHRS, CDR2 YFSETQ. The CDR3 is CASSLDVGTEAFF. The DNA for the CDR3 is TGCGCCAGCAGCTTGGACGTAGGCACTGAAGCTTTCTTT.

The rearrangement links TRBV7-9 to TRBJ2-7; D may be TRBD2 (7 bases). Trimming pared 3 bases from V and 3 bases from J, leaving 15 bases between. Germline CDR1 is SEHNR and CDR2 is FQNEAQ (reference sequence). There are 15 residues in the CDR3. DNA for the CDR3: TGTGCCAGCAGCTTGTATCTCGGGGGGCTCTACGAGCAGTACTTC. Its translation is CASSLYLGGLYEQYF.

This chain uses TRBV18 with TRBJ1-6; no clear D gene. The CDR3 runs to 14 residues. Germline V gene sequence: CDR1 KGHSH, CDR2 LQKENI. V was clipped by 1 base and J by 9 bases, with 10 bases between them. The CDR3 coding sequence is TGTGCCAGCTCACCACAGGATCTTGGTTCACCCCTCCACTTT. Protein: CASSPQDLGSPLHF.

This chain links TRBV5-1 with TRBJ2-2; tentative D call: TRBD1 (5 bases). V lost 2 bases, J lost 7 bases, and 18 bases lay in between. The length of the CDR3 is 16 residues. The germline V gene encodes CDR1 SGHRS and CDR2 YFSETQ. CDR3 DNA sequence: TGCGCCAGCAGCTTAGGGGCCAGGGTTGAAAGCGGGGAGCTGTTTTTT. The encoded protein is CASSLGARVESGELFF.

V usage is TRBV14 and J usage is TRBJ2-4; D is unclear. With 4 bases removed from V and 1 base from J, the gap between germline ends came to 5 bases. Germline V gives CDR1 SGHDN, CDR2 FVKESK. The CDR3 extends over 13 amino acids. The CDR3 protein is CASSPTAKNIQYF. Written as DNA, the CDR3 is TGTGCCAGCAGCCCCACGGCCAAAAACATTCAGTACTTC.

The gene calls are TRBV28 and TRBJ2-7; tentatively, D is TRBD2 (5 bases). This CDR3 is built from 15 residues. CDR1 MDHEN and CDR2 SYDVKM come from the germline V gene. Trimming pared 3 bases from V and 4 bases from J, leaving 16 bases between. CDR3 sequence (DNA): TGTGCCAGCAGTTTCTCTTCCAGCGGAGTATACGAGCAGTACTTC. Amino acid sequence: CASSFSSSGVYEQYF.